The 2 T cell receptor beta chains below were found in one sample sequenced in a study of CD8 T cells in Susac syndrome. An input of about 0.5 to 1 ug of RNA was subjected to reverse transcription using random hexamers. TCRdb re-called the immunoSEQ multiplex PCR reads with MiXCR, one entry per CDR3 protein. The sample has about 300,000 distinct CDR3 sequences, around 91% seen once. The sequencing sample was made of CD8+ T cells from PBMCs. These receptors originate from a human donor with multiple sclerosis.

This clonotype has only a few counts. The chain links TRBV28 to TRBJ2-2; tentatively, D is TRBD2 (7 bases). CDR1 and CDR2 (germline): MDHEN, SYDVKM. Trimming cost V 6 bases and J 9 bases, with 11 bases left between them. The CDR3 has 12 residues. The CDR3 DNA sequence: TGTGCCAGCAGGAGGGGGGGCCGGGAGCTGTTTTTT. Encoded protein: CASRRGGRELFF.

The gene calls are TRBV30 and TRBJ1-1; TRBD1 might be the D (6 bases). Germline CDR1 is GTSNPN and CDR2 is SVGIG (reference sequence). Trimming took 7 bases from V and 11 from J, leaving 11 bases between them. The CDR3 is made up of 9 amino acids. The CDR3 loop is CAYQGMAFF. The CDR3 DNA reads as TGTGCCTACCAGGGGATGGCTTTCTTT.